Below, 28 T cell receptor beta chains from the same sample are listed, as sequenced in a study of cytomegalovirus exposure and HLA in healthy donors. PCR employed 60 Vbeta and 13 Jbeta primers. TCRdb's table, derived via immunoSEQ multiplex PCR, lists solely in-frame clones and lacks some. Here the sample spans over 70,000 clones, 65% to 75% being singletons. The sequencing input was PBMCs. The receptor set was obtained from a man in his forties or fifties in good health and CMV-seropositive.

CDR3 amino acids: CSTRGAEAFF. Written as DNA, the CDR3 is TGCAGCACCAGGGGAGCTGAAGCTTTCTTT. V usage is TRBV29-1 and J usage is TRBJ1-1; the D gene is possibly TRBD1 (6 bases). Trimming removed 8 bases from V and 6 bases from J, with 10 bases in between. In germline, CDR1 is SQVTM, CDR2 ANQGSEA. The CDR3 covers 10 residues.

DNA of the CDR3: TGTGCCAGCAGCTCCCGGACTAGCTCACTGAACACCGGGGAGCTGTTTTTT. Its protein is CASSSRTSSLNTGELFF. The V gene is TRBV5-5, the J gene TRBJ2-2; 8 bases align to TRBD2. Losses at the gene ends were 3 bases for V and 1 base for J; bases not matched to a gene: 8. Germline values: CDR1 SGHKS, CDR2 YYEKEE (reference sequence). There are 17 residues in the CDR3.

This clone is a singleton in its sample. The rearrangement links TRBV7-3 to TRBJ2-2, with D possibly TRBD2 on 6 matching bases. Germline loops: CDR1 SGHTA, CDR2 FQGTGA. Trimming removed 2 bases at V and 2 bases at J, with 12 bases between. The CDR3 sequence is 16 residues long. The CDR3 loop is CASSLVGGSNTGELFF. CDR3 sequence (DNA): TGTGCCAGCAGCTTAGTTGGGGGGTCCAACACCGGGGAGCTGTTTTTT. Full variable domain (remainder filled in from reference TRBV7-3 and TRBJ2-2): GAGVSQTPSNKVTEKGKYVELRCDPISGHTALYWYRQSLGQGPEFLIYFQGTGAADDSGLPNDRFFAVRPEGSVSTLKIQRTERGDSAVYLCASSLVGGSNTGELFFGEGSRLTVL.

The chain employs TRBV29-1 and TRBJ2-1; 9 bases align to TRBD1. CDR1 SQVTM and CDR2 ANQGSEA come from the germline V gene. The CDR3 consists of 13 residues. With 5 bases clipped from V and 4 bases from J, the junction kept 3 bases outside the gene matches. CDR3 residues: CSVRGQGYNEQFF. The CDR3 DNA reads as TGCAGCGTTAGGGGACAGGGTTACAATGAGCAGTTCTTC.

V usage is TRBV6-1 and J usage is TRBJ1-1, with 10 bases fitting TRBD1. Germline V CDR1 and CDR2: MNHNS, SASEGT. V dropped 6 bases and J dropped 1; count of bases not matched to a gene: 11. This CDR3 contains 17 residues. CDR3 sequence: CASREPGQGTGNTEAFF. In DNA form, the CDR3 reads TGTGCCAGCAGGGAACCGGGACAGGGGACGGGGAACACTGAAGCTTTCTTT.

J is TRBJ1-1 and V is TRBV29-1; 8 bases match TRBD1. Germline CDR1 is SQVTM and CDR2 is ANQGSEA. The V segment lost 6 bases and the J segment 0 bases; nucleotides outside the gene matches: 6. The length of the CDR3 is 14 residues. The CDR3 protein is CSVKTGAMNTEAFF. The CDR3 DNA reads as TGCAGCGTCAAGACAGGGGCTATGAACACTGAAGCTTTCTTT.

The chain is built from TRBV28 and TRBJ2-5, with 14 bases aligning to TRBD2. V lost 8 bases, J lost 5 bases, and 1 base stayed unmatched. Germline V gene lookup returns CDR1 MDHEN and CDR2 SYDVKM. This CDR3 contains 13 residues. CDR3 region: CASRLAGGETQYF. For the CDR3, the DNA is TGTGCCAGCCGACTAGCGGGAGGGGAGACCCAGTACTTC.

In this sample, this clone turned up a few times. The chain joins TRBV5-3 to TRBJ1-1, with a tentative D call TRBD1 (5 bases). TRBV5-3 is an open reading frame whose function is uncertain. V was pared by 3 bases and J by 1 base, with 13 bases between. This CDR3 has 15 residues. Here the CDR3 DNA reads TGTGCCAGAAGCTCGTTCGACAGAGGGAACACTGAAGCTTTCTTT. Amino acid sequence: CARSSFDRGNTEAFF.

The rearrangement joins TRBV4-1 to TRBJ1-3; 9 bases match TRBD1. V trimming: 1 base; J trimming: 3 bases; junction bases outside the gene matches: 7. The CDR3 has 17 amino acids. In germline, CDR1 is MGHRA, CDR2 YSYEKL. DNA for the CDR3: TGCGCCAGCAGCCAAGGAGAACAGGGGGCTCTTGGAAACACCATATATTTT. Amino acid sequence: CASSQGEQGALGNTIYF.

The chain employs TRBV29-1 and TRBJ2-1; D unresolved. The germline V gene has CDR1 SQVTM and CDR2 ANQGSEA. Trimming removed 5 bases from V and 5 bases from J, with 16 bases in between. This CDR3 spans 14 amino acids. DNA of the CDR3: TGCAGCGTTCTCGGCGAATGGGCCGACAATGAGCAGTTCTTC. Translating it yields CSVLGEWADNEQFF.

The rearrangement joins TRBV19 to TRBJ1-3; D not resolved. Germline V lookup: CDR1 LNHDA, CDR2 SQIVND (reference sequence). The V end lost 1 base, the J end lost 0 bases, and 13 bases lay between the germline ends. The CDR3 length is 17 residues. CDR3 nucleotides: TGTGCCAGTAGTATAGGCCCGGGTTCGGCCTCTGGAAACACCATATATTTT. Translated: CASSIGPGSASGNTIYF.

This chain connects TRBV19 to TRBJ1-1; D gene ambiguous. Trimming cost V 1 base and J 1 base, with 13 bases left between them. The germline gives CDR1 LNHDA, CDR2 SQIVND (reference sequence). The CDR3 covers 16 residues. The DNA of the CDR3 is TGTGCCAGTAGTATAGTCGGCCACGGGAAGAACACTGAAGCTTTCTTT. Translated: CASSIVGHGKNTEAFF.

The V call is TRBV11-2, the J call TRBJ1-1, with D hard to call. The CDR3 contains 14 residues. Germline assignment: CDR1 SGHAT and CDR2 FQNNGV. Trimming removed 0 bases at V and 6 bases at J, with 11 bases between. The CDR3 nucleotides read TGTGCCAGCAGCTTAGAAGTCCTCCGGTCTGAAGCTTTCTTT. Translating it yields CASSLEVLRSEAFF.

V gene TRBV29-1 combines with J gene TRBJ1-5; D unresolved. The CDR3 sequence is 13 residues long. Deletions cut 6 bases from V and 5 bases from J, with 14 bases between. Germline V gene lookup returns CDR1 SQVTM and CDR2 ANQGSEA. CDR3 residues: CSVTLEGDQPQHF. The CDR3 bases are TGCAGCGTGACCTTGGAGGGAGATCAGCCCCAGCATTTT. Filled out from reference TRBV29-1 and TRBJ1-5, the complete variable domain reads SAVISQKPSRDICQRGTSLTIQCQVDSQVTMMFWYRQQPGQSLTLIATANQGSEATYESGFVIDKFPISRPNLTFSTLTVSNMSPEDSSIYLCSVTLEGDQPQHFGDGTRLSIL.

The chain has TRBV28 and TRBJ2-3; D perhaps matches TRBD1 (5 bases). V dropped 8 bases and J dropped 4 bases, with 10 bases sitting between them. The CDR3 totals 12 residues. Germline V gene data show CDR1 as MDHEN and CDR2 as SYDVKM. The CDR3 DNA sequence: TGTGCCAGCCAGACAGTTTCAGATACGCAGTATTTT. This encodes CASQTVSDTQYF.

This clone was picked up a small number of times. The V call is TRBV7-2, the J call TRBJ2-7; 8 nucleotides line up with TRBD2. Looked up from germline, CDR1 is SGHTA and CDR2 is FQGNSA. This CDR3 is 14 amino acids long. The trim removed 6 bases at V and 5 bases at J, leaving 9 bases unmatched. CDR3 sequence (DNA): TGTGCCAGCAGGGACGGGACTAGGGGCCACGAGCAGTACTTC. Translating gives CASRDGTRGHEQYF.

This chain uses TRBV9 with TRBJ2-5; 9 bases map to TRBD1. The CDR3 is 15 residues long. The V gene's germline CDR1 is SGDLS and CDR2 YYNGEE. The J segment lost 4 bases and the V segment lost 3 bases, leaving 7 bases of the junction unmatched. The CDR3: CASSAKPGQGETQYF. The CDR3 DNA sequence: TGTGCCAGCAGCGCGAAGCCGGGACAGGGAGAGACCCAGTACTTC.

V usage is TRBV19 and J usage is TRBJ1-1, with D perhaps matching TRBD1 (5 bases). This CDR3 spans 13 amino acids. CDR1 is LNHDA, CDR2 SQIVND, per germline (reference sequence). Trimming took off 7 bases at V and 5 bases at J, with 14 bases between the two ends. CDR3 region: CASTSGGGTEAFF. The CDR3 DNA reads as TGTGCCAGTACCAGCGGGGGGGGTACTGAAGCTTTCTTT. Filled out from reference TRBV19 and TRBJ1-1, the complete variable domain reads DGGITQSPKYLFRKEGQNVTLSCEQNLNHDAMYWYRQDPGQGLRLIYYSQIVNDFQKGDIAEGYSVSREKKESFPLTVTSAQKNPTAFYLCASTSGGGTEAFFGQGTRLTVV.

The chain combines TRBV7-3 with TRBJ2-5; tentative D call: TRBD2 (5 bases). With 5 bases removed from V and 5 bases from J, the gap between germline ends came to 15 bases. From germline, CDR1 is SGHTA and CDR2 FQGTGA. The CDR3 spans 14 residues. CDR3 loop: CASSAGPGGETQYF. The CDR3, as DNA: TGTGCCAGCAGCGCGGGTCCTGGTGGGGAGACCCAGTACTTC. The whole variable domain, remainder taken from reference TRBV7-3 and TRBJ2-5, is GAGVSQTPSNKVTEKGKYVELRCDPISGHTALYWYRQSLGQGPEFLIYFQGTGAADDSGLPNDRFFAVRPEGSVSTLKIQRTERGDSAVYLCASSAGPGGETQYFGPGTRLLVL.

The chain couples TRBV5-1 to TRBJ2-5; 7 nucleotides align to TRBD1. The CDR3 extends over 16 amino acids. Germline trimming cut 1 base from V and 4 bases from J; bases unmatched to any gene: 10. Germline CDR1 and CDR2: SGHRS and YFSETQ. The CDR3 protein is CASSLSGTEGGETQYF. The CDR3 DNA follows: TGCGCCAGCAGCTTGTCCGGGACAGAGGGCGGAGAGACCCAGTACTTC.

The V and J genes are TRBV29-1 and TRBJ2-3, with TRBD2 identical over 11 bases. J gave up 0 bases and V 6 bases, and 8 bases lay outside the gene matches. The CDR3 spans 16 residues. Germline CDR1 and CDR2: SQVTM and ANQGSEA. The DNA for the CDR3 is TGCAGCGTAAAAGGTGCTAGCGGGGGGAGCACAGATACGCAGTATTTT. This translates into CSVKGASGGSTDTQYF.

V and J are TRBV27 and TRBJ1-1; D is ambiguous. V was pared by 6 bases and J by 5 bases, with 19 bases between. The CDR3 runs 15 residues. CDR1 is MNHEY, CDR2 SMNVEV, per germline (reference sequence). This CDR3 reads CASSQRPALGTEAFF. CDR3 bases: TGTGCCAGCAGCCAGCGACCAGCTCTCGGGACTGAAGCTTTCTTT.

This clone was seen only a few times. The genes are TRBV7-9 and TRBJ2-7; the match to TRBD2 covers 7 bases. With V trimmed by 4 bases and J by 4 bases, 10 bases remained unmatched. The germline gives CDR1 SEHNR, CDR2 FQNEAQ (reference sequence). There are 15 residues in the CDR3. Here the CDR3 DNA reads TGTGCCAGCAGCTCTGGAGGGAGGGCCCTTTACGAGCAGTACTTC. Its translation is CASSSGGRALYEQYF.

The chain links TRBV7-2 to TRBJ2-5; D uncertain. The V end was cut by 0 bases, the J end by 5 bases, with 10 bases between. This CDR3 has 14 amino acids. Germline lookup yields CDR1 SGHTA and CDR2 FQGNSA. CDR3 sequence: CASSLARNLETQYF. The CDR3 DNA follows: TGTGCCAGCAGCTTAGCGCGCAATCTGGAGACCCAGTACTTC.

The chain links TRBV28 to TRBJ1-2; TRBD1 aligns across 7 bases. Trimming at V came to 3 bases and at J to 4 bases, leaving 8 bases not matched to a gene. The CDR3 totals 15 residues. Germline loops: CDR1 MDHEN, CDR2 SYDVKM. The CDR3 DNA reads as TGTGCCAGCAGTTTCGGGACAGCCAAACTCTATGGCTACACCTTC. It specifies CASSFGTAKLYGYTF.

The genes are TRBV30 and TRBJ2-3, with 7 positions matching TRBD2. V dropped 3 bases and J dropped 4; count of bases not matched to a gene: 4. Germline V CDR1 and CDR2: GTSNPN, SVGIG (reference sequence). The CDR3 is 13 amino acids. CDR3 protein: CAWRKRDSDTQYF. In nucleotides, the CDR3 is TGTGCCTGGAGAAAGCGGGACTCAGATACGCAGTATTTT.

J is TRBJ1-2 and V is TRBV5-4, with a tentative D call TRBD1 (6 bases). Between the trimmed V and J ends, which lost 0 bases and 0 bases, there was a span of 9 bases. Germline assignment: CDR1 SGHNT and CDR2 YYREEE (reference sequence). The CDR3 runs to 15 residues. The CDR3 protein is CASSLGGGANYGYTF. Here the CDR3 DNA reads TGTGCCAGCAGCTTGGGAGGGGGGGCTAACTATGGCTACACCTTC.

In nucleotides, the CDR3 is TGTGCCAGCAGTCTCCAGACAGGGAGTGCTTTCTTT. This translates into CASSLQTGSAFF. This chain joins TRBV6-5 and TRBJ1-1, with TRBD1 matching 7 bases. Trimming at V came to 5 bases and at J to 11 bases, leaving 8 bases not matched to a gene. CDR3 length equals 12 residues. Germline-derived CDR1 and CDR2 are MNHEY and SVGAGI.